These 9 T cell receptor beta chains were all obtained from the same sample, sequenced in a study of T-cell memory formation after mild COVID-19. TCRdb redid the calling of the 5' RACE reads with MiXCR, one entry per CDR3 protein. The profile shows tens of thousands of distinct CDR3 sequences, roughly 16% of them singletons. Sequences were obtained from PBMCs or a T cell subset sorted from them (not recorded which). All receptors come from a man between 18 and 29 years old who had mild COVID-19 (a few samples of this study predate the infection). Cell type and time point are not known.

V gene TRBV19 combines with J gene TRBJ2-2; D not resolved. With 1 base removed from V and 3 bases from J, the gap between germline ends came to 6 bases. The CDR3 contains 14 residues. Germline CDR1 LNHDA, CDR2 SQIVND (reference sequence). In nucleotides, the CDR3 is TGTGCCAGTAGTATAGGCACCCACACCGGGGAGCTGTTTTTT. Its protein product is CASSIGTHTGELFF.

This clonotype came up a few times. The chain is built from TRBV5-1 and TRBJ1-1; TRBD1 might be the D (5 bases). The CDR3 spans 15 residues. The V gene's germline CDR1 is SGHRS and CDR2 YFSETQ. Deletions cut 2 bases from V and 3 bases from J, with 14 bases between. CDR3 sequence: CASSFLRGADTEAFF. The CDR3 DNA reads TGCGCCAGCAGCTTTTTGCGTGGGGCCGACACTGAAGCTTTCTTT.

There are a few counts of this clonotype. The genes are TRBV7-2 and TRBJ2-1; 16 bases map to TRBD2. CDR1 SGHTA and CDR2 FQGNSA come from the germline V gene. CDR3 length: 16 amino acids. Trimming cost V 6 bases and J 9 bases; bases outside gene matches: 8. CDR3 nucleotide sequence: TGTGCCAGCAGTGCTTCCGGGACTAGCGGGGGGGCTGAGCAGTTCTTC. It yields the protein CASSASGTSGGAEQFF.

The sample holds a few counts of this clonotype. V and J are TRBV4-1 and TRBJ1-5; tentatively, D is TRBD1 (6 bases). Germline assignment: CDR1 MGHRA and CDR2 YSYEKL. The CDR3 is made up of 16 amino acids. Trimming took off 0 bases at V and 6 bases at J, with 15 bases between the two ends. This chain's CDR3 is CASSQDPRGGGQPQHF. CDR3 coding DNA: TGCGCCAGCAGCCAAGATCCCAGGGGCGGGGGTCAGCCCCAGCATTTT.

The V and J genes are TRBV2 and TRBJ2-1, with D maybe TRBD1 (5 bases). V was trimmed by 3 bases and J by 0 bases, leaving 12 bases between them. CDR1 and CDR2 from the germline V gene are SNHLY and FYNNEI. The CDR3 consists of 16 residues. Written as DNA, the CDR3 is TGTGCCAGCAGTGAGGGGCTACCTAGCTCCTACAATGAGCAGTTCTTC. This codes for CASSEGLPSSYNEQFF.

The chain joins TRBV13 to TRBJ2-5; 8 positions match TRBD2. Germline trimming cut 0 bases from V and 5 bases from J; bases unmatched to any gene: 5. CDR3 length: 15 amino acids. Germline lookup yields CDR1 PRHDT and CDR2 FYEKMQ (reference sequence). The CDR3 nucleotides are TGTGCCAGCAGCTTAGGCCGCGGGGGGACGGAGACCCAGTACTTC. This translates into CASSLGRGGTETQYF.

The chain combines TRBV6-6 with TRBJ1-4; 7 nucleotides align to TRBD1. This CDR3 has 15 residues. V shed 0 bases, J shed 8 bases, and the junction held 6 bases outside the gene matches. The germline CDR1 and CDR2 sequences are MNHNY and SVGAGI (reference sequence). CDR3 sequence (DNA): TGTGCCAGCAGTTACTCGACCAGGGGGGAGGAAAAACTGTTTTTT. It encodes CASSYSTRGEEKLFF.

V and J are TRBV29-1 and TRBJ1-5, with D possibly TRBD1 on 6 matching bases. V was clipped by 4 bases and J by 0 bases, with 7 bases between them. Per germline, CDR1 SQVTM and CDR2 ANQGSEA. This CDR3 is 13 amino acids long. The CDR3 coding sequence is TGCAGCGTTGCACAGGGTAGCAATCAGCCCCAGCATTTT. Residues: CSVAQGSNQPQHF. Using reference TRBV29-1 and TRBJ1-5 for the parts outside the CDR3, the full variable domain is SAVISQKPSRDICQRGTSLTIQCQVDSQVTMMFWYRQQPGQSLTLIATANQGSEATYESGFVIDKFPISRPNLTFSTLTVSNMSPEDSSIYLCSVAQGSNQPQHFGDGTRLSIL.

J is TRBJ1-1 and V is TRBV7-9; D is unresolved. In germline, CDR1 is SEHNR, CDR2 FQNEAQ (reference sequence). Trimming took off 5 bases at V and 2 bases at J, with 15 bases between the two ends. CDR3 size: 15 residues. In DNA form, the CDR3 reads TGTGCCAGCAGCAGCTTCGAAACGGGAAACACTGAAGCTTTCTTT. Protein sequence: CASSSFETGNTEAFF.